The next 12 T cell receptor beta chains were all read from a single sample in a study of cytomegalovirus exposure and HLA in healthy donors. The PCR employed 60 Vbeta primers together with 13 Jbeta primers. The data were produced by immunoSEQ multiplex PCR, yet TCRdb's version contains in-frame clones alone and is incomplete. The sample records around 150,000 clones, around 75% being singletons. The sequenced sample consisted of PBMCs. These receptors were taken from a woman between 45 and 60 years old in good health and CMV-seropositive.

CDR3 nucleotide sequence: TGTGCCAGCAGCCCCGGACAGGCATCATCCTATGGCTACACCTTC. Amino acids: CASSPGQASSYGYTF. This chain joins TRBV6-6 and TRBJ1-2; 7 nucleotides line up with TRBD1. Losses at the gene ends were 6 bases for V and 4 bases for J; bases not matched to a gene: 11. The CDR3 extends over 15 amino acids. Looked up from germline, CDR1 is MNHNY and CDR2 is SVGAGI (reference sequence).

The chain recombines TRBV9 with TRBJ1-4, with a weak D call TRBD1 (5 bases). The germline V gene has CDR1 SGDLS and CDR2 YYNGEE. The CDR3 length is 15 residues. V was cut by 0 bases and J by 0 bases, with 6 bases left in between. Here the CDR3 reads CASSVEGATNEKLFF. CDR3 bases: TGTGCCAGCAGCGTAGAAGGGGCAACTAATGAAAAACTGTTTTTT.

The gene calls are TRBV9 and TRBJ2-5; 7 positions match TRBD1. CDR3 length: 14 amino acids. Germline V gene lookup returns CDR1 SGDLS and CDR2 YYNGEE. V trimming: 3 bases; J trimming: 5 bases; junction bases outside the gene matches: 7. The chain's CDR3 is CASSATGEVETQYF. The DNA for the CDR3 is TGTGCCAGCAGCGCAACAGGGGAAGTGGAGACCCAGTACTTC.

The V call is TRBV6-1, the J call TRBJ2-7; TRBD1 is a possible D gene (5 bases). Germline V gives CDR1 MNHNS, CDR2 SASEGT. This CDR3 contains 13 residues. V shed 7 bases and J shed 3 bases, with 13 bases lying between them. The CDR3 sequence is CASTRARVYEQYF. Here the CDR3 DNA reads TGTGCCAGCACCAGAGCCAGGGTCTACGAGCAGTACTTC.

In this sample, this clone turned up a few times. The chain recombines TRBV5-1 with TRBJ2-7; possibly TRBD1 for D (6 bases). CDR1 is SGHRS, CDR2 YFSETQ, per germline. Trimming took off 5 bases at V and 6 bases at J, with 18 bases between the two ends. The CDR3 consists of 14 residues. CDR3 protein: CASRRTDRLAEQYF. CDR3 bases: TGCGCCAGCAGACGGACAGACCGTTTGGCCGAGCAGTACTTC.

The sample holds a few counts of this clone. The rearrangement links TRBV15 to TRBJ2-7; 8 bases map to TRBD2. The CDR3 spans 16 residues. Germline trimming cut 5 bases from V and 2 bases from J; bases unmatched to any gene: 11. From germline, CDR1 is LNHNV and CDR2 YYDKDF (reference sequence). The CDR3 is CATSRAGDGRPYEQYF. CDR3 sequence (DNA): TGTGCCACCAGCCGAGCGGGGGACGGCCGCCCCTACGAGCAGTACTTC.

This clone appeared a few times. The J gene is TRBJ1-2, the V gene TRBV2, with TRBD1 identical over 9 bases. Looked up from germline, CDR1 is SNHLY and CDR2 is FYNNEI. The V segment lost 4 bases and the J segment 5 bases; nucleotides outside the gene matches: 5. The CDR3 has 14 residues. CDR3 amino acids: CASSGGTGRYGYTF. The DNA for the CDR3 is TGTGCCAGCAGTGGGGGGACAGGGCGGTATGGCTACACCTTC.

The chain employs TRBV6-6 and TRBJ1-1; 7 bases match TRBD1. The CDR3 is 12 amino acids. The trim removed 4 bases at V and 10 bases at J, leaving 6 bases unmatched. CDR1 MNHNY and CDR2 SVGAGI come from the germline V gene (reference sequence). The DNA of the CDR3 is TGTGCCAGCAGTTGGCCCCAGGGGGGAGCTTTCTTT. Translated: CASSWPQGGAFF.

The chain combines TRBV7-2 with TRBJ2-7, with TRBD1 as a possible D gene (6 bases). Germline values: CDR1 SGHTA, CDR2 FQGNSA. V was cut by 8 bases and J by 6 bases, with 14 bases left in between. CDR3 length: 12 residues. The CDR3 protein is CASSQGFSEQYF. The CDR3 DNA reads TGTGCCAGCTCACAGGGCTTCTCCGAGCAGTACTTC.

The J gene is TRBJ2-1, the V gene TRBV10-3, with D maybe TRBD1 (5 bases). Trimming removed 4 bases at V and 4 bases at J, with 5 bases between. Germline values: CDR1 ENHRY, CDR2 SYGVKD. CDR3 size: 12 residues. The CDR3 bases are TGTGCCATCAGTGGACAGTACAATGAGCAGTTCTTC. It is translated as CAISGQYNEQFF.

The genes are TRBV6-1 and TRBJ2-5; D might be TRBD1 (6 bases). The J call may not be correct, given that the DNA end is closer to TRBJ2-7. The V gene's germline CDR1 is MNHNS and CDR2 SASEGT. The CDR3 spans 12 residues. Here the CDR3 reads CASTYRAGEQYF. The CDR3 nucleotides read TGTGCCAGCACTTACAGGGCCGGCGAGCAGTACTTC.

The rearrangement joins TRBV10-1 to TRBJ2-3, with TRBD1 matching 9 bases. Germline loops: CDR1 WNHNN, CDR2 SYGVQD (reference sequence). V trimming: 3 bases; J trimming: 3 bases; junction bases outside the gene matches: 4. This CDR3 has 15 amino acids. The CDR3: CASSDPTGGTDTQYF. In nucleotides, the CDR3 is TGCGCCAGCAGTGACCCGACAGGGGGAACAGATACGCAGTATTTT.